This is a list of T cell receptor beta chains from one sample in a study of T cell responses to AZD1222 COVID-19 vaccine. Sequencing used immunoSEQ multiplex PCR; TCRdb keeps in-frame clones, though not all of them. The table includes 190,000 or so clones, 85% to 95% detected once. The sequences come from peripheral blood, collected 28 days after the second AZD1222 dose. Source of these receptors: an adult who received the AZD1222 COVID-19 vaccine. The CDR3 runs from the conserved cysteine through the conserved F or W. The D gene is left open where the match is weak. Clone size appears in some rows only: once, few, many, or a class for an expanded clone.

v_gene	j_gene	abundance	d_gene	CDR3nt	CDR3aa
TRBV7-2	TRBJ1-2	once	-	TGTGCCAGCAGCCTAAGCGGGAGCCAGCCCAATGGCTACACCTTC	CASSLSGSQPNGYTF
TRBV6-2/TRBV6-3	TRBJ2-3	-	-	TGTGCCAGCAGCCCCGGACCCGCGGGCACAGATACGCAGTATTTT	CASSPGPAGTDTQYF
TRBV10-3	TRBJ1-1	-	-	TGTGCCATCAGTGAGAGGGACACAACCAACACTGAAGCTTTCTTT	CAISERDTTNTEAFF
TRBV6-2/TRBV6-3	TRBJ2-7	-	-	TGTGCCAGCAGTTTTTCTACCTCCCCTGGGCAGCCGTCCTACGAGCAGTACTTC	CASSFSTSPGQPSYEQYF
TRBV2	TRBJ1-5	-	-	TGTGCCAGCAGTGATGGGGGGGCGCCTGGCAATCAGCCCCAGCATTTT	CASSDGGAPGNQPQHF
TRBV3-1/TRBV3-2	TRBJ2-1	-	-	TGTGCCAGCAGTCAACAGGCCAGCTCCTACAATGAGCAGTTCTTC	CASSQQASSYNEQFF
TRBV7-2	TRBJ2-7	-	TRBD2	TGTGCCAGCAGCTTAATGGCTAGCGGGTACGAGCAGTACTTC	CASSLMASGYEQYF
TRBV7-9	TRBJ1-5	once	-	TGTGCCAGCAGCCCTGACAATTTTAGGAGCAATCAGCCCCAGCATTTT	CASSPDNFRSNQPQHF
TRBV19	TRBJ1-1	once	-	TGTGCCAGTAGTAACTCCGGGACCTTCGCTTTCTTT	CASSNSGTFAFF
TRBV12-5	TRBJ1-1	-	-	TGTGCTAGTGGTTTGGAGCCTAATACTGAAGCTTTCTTT	CASGLEPNTEAFF
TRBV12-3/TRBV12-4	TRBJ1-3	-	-	TGTGCCAGCAGTTTAGTTGGAAACACCATATATTTT	CASSLVGNTIYF
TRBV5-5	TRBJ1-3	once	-	TGTGCCAGCAGCTTGCAGGCCACCTCGGGGGGAAACACCATATATTTT	CASSLQATSGGNTIYF
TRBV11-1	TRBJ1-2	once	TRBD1	TGTGCCAGCAGCGCGGACAGGGGAGACCATGGCTACACCTTC	CASSADRGDHGYTF
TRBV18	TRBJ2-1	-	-	TGTGCCAGCTCACCAGAGAGGGGTGCCTACAATGAGCAGTTCTTC	CASSPERGAYNEQFF
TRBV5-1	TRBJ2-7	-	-	TGCGCCAGCAGCTTTGAACAGTGGGGCTACGAGCAGTACTTC	CASSFEQWGYEQYF
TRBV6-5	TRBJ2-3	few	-	TGTGCCAGCAGTTACTCTGGCACAGATACGCAGTATTTT	CASSYSGTDTQYF
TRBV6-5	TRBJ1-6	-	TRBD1	TGTGCCAGCAGACCAGGGACAGGGCTATCACCCCTCCACTTT	CASRPGTGLSPLHF
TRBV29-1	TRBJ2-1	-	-	TGCAGCACCCCTAGGACTCACTCCTACAATGAGCAGTTCTTC	CSTPRTHSYNEQFF
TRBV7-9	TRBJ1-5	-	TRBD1	TGTGCCAGCGGATTTACAGGGACAGATCAGCCCCAGCATTTT	CASGFTGTDQPQHF
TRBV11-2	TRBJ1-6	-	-	TGTGCCAGCAGCTTAGAACAGGGACCCTCACCCCTCCACTTT	CASSLEQGPSPLHF
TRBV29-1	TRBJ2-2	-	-	TGCAGCGTTAACTTTGGAAGGGGACGGGACACCGGGGAGCTGTTTTTT	CSVNFGRGRDTGELFF
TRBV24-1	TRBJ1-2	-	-	TGTGCCACCAGTGAGGCGGGACTGTCCTATGGCTACACCTTC	CATSEAGLSYGYTF
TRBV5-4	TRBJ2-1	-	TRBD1	TGTGCCAGCAGCGGCCGGGACAGGGGGCGAAAACAGTTCTTC	CASSGRDRGRKQFF
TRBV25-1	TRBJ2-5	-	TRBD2	TGTGCCAGCAGATTAGCGGGGGTGGAGACCCAGTACTTC	CASRLAGVETQYF
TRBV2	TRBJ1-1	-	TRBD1	TGTGCCAGCAAGGGCGGACAGGCGAGGACTGAAGCTTTCTTT	CASKGGQARTEAFF
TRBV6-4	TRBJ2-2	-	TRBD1	TGTGCCAGCAGTGCTGGGACAGCTACCGGGGAGCTGTTTTTT	CASSAGTATGELFF
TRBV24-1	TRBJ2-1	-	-	TGTGCCACCAGTGAATCCGGGACCATGCACGGTGAGCAGTTCTTC	CATSESGTMHGEQFF
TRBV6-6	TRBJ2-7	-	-	TGTGCCAGCAGTTACCCGCGAGCGGGCGTCGGCTACGAGCAGTACTTC	CASSYPRAGVGYEQYF
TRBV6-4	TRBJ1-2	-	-	TGTGCCAGCAGTGACTCAGCAGGACGCTATGGCTACACCTTC	CASSDSAGRYGYTF
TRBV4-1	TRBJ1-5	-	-	TGCGCCAGCAGCCAAGTTCTAGGTCGGGGTATCAATCAGCCCCAGCATTTT	CASSQVLGRGINQPQHF
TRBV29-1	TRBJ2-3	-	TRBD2	TGCAGCGCCGAACTAGCGGGGGTGGATACGCAGTATTTT	CSAELAGVDTQYF
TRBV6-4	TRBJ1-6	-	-	TGTGCCAGCAGCCCCGGGGGGGCCTATAATTCACCCCTCCACTTT	CASSPGGAYNSPLHF
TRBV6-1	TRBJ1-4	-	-	TGTGCCAGCAGTGAAGCGGGTGCAGGGAATGAAAAACTGTTTTTT	CASSEAGAGNEKLFF
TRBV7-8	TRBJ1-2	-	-	TGTGCCAGCAGCTTAGTGAGGGGAAGAAGCTACACCTTC	CASSLVRGRSYTF
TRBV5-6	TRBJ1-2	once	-	TGTGCCAGCAGCTTGGCAAGGGGGGGCTATGGCTACACCTTC	CASSLARGGYGYTF
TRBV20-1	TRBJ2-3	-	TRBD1	TGCAGTGCTAGTGTGGGGACAGGTAGCACAGATACGCAGTATTTT	CSASVGTGSTDTQYF
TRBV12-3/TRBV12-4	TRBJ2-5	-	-	TGTGCCAGCAGCCCAGGGTATGAGACCCAGTACTTC	CASSPGYETQYF
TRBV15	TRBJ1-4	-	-	TGTGCCACCAGCAGAGAAAGGCGGAGGTTCGGTGAAAAACTGTTTTTT	CATSRERRRFGEKLFF
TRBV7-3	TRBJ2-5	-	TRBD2	TGTGCCAGCAGCTTATTTGGCGGGAGCCAAGAGACCCAGTACTTC	CASSLFGGSQETQYF
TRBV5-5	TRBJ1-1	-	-	TGTGCCAGCAGCTTATTCTCAACTGAAGCTTTCTTT	CASSLFSTEAFF
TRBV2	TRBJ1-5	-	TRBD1	TGTGCCAGCAGTGCACGACAGGGCTATCAGCCCCAGCATTTT	CASSARQGYQPQHF
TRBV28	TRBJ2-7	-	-	TGTGCCAGCAGAACGCCGGGATCCATCTACGAGCAGTACTTC	CASRTPGSIYEQYF
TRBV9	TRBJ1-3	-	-	TGTGCCAGCAGCGCCGGGGGGACCTCTGGAAACACCATATATTTT	CASSAGGTSGNTIYF
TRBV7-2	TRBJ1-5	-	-	TGTGCCAGCAGCTTTGGACAGAATCAGCCCCAGCATTTT	CASSFGQNQPQHF
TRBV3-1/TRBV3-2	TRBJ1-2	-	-	TGTGCCAGCAGCTGGGGAGGGCCGGGGGACTATGGCTACACCTTC	CASSWGGPGDYGYTF
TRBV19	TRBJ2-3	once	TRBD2	TGTGCCAGTAGTGGACTAGCGGCCTCTTTAGATACGCAGTATTTT	CASSGLAASLDTQYF
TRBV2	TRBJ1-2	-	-	TGTGCCAGCAGTGATTTGGGCTTGGGGTACGGCTACACCTTC	CASSDLGLGYGYTF
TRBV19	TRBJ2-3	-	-	TGTGCCAGTAGTATTCTATTCCACAGCACAGATACGCAGTATTTT	CASSILFHSTDTQYF
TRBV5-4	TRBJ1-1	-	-	TGTGCCAGCAGCCGAGACACACCCAACACTGAAGCTTTCTTT	CASSRDTPNTEAFF
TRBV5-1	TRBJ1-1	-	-	TGCGCCAGCAGCTCAATAACGGGCGTGGACACTGAAGCTTTCTTT	CASSSITGVDTEAFF
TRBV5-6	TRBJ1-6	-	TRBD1	TGTGCCAGCAGCTTGCCCGGACAGGGGGATTCACCCCTCCACTTT	CASSLPGQGDSPLHF
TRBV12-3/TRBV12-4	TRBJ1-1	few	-	TGTGCCAGCAGTTCTACAGGGAGTACTGAAGCTTTCTTT	CASSSTGSTEAFF
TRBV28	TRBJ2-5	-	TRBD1	TGTGCCAGCAGTAGGAAGGGGGCGGCCCAGTACTTC	CASSRKGAAQYF